The clone carrying this T cell receptor beta chain was recorded at least ten times. Its antigen remains unknown. The data belong to a study of T cells in Graves' hyperthyroidism and ophthalmopathy. RNA transcripts yielded amplified TCR beta CDR3 regions. The HTBI primer set served for first-round RT-PCR of the TCR CDR3. TCRdb itself ran the multiplex PCR reads through MiXCR, one entry per CDR3 protein. There are a few hundred thousand distinct CDR3 sequences in the sample; just under 25% occur only once, and around 79% lies in the top ten. CDR3 length equals 13 residues. V was clipped by 7 bases and J by 5 bases, with 13 bases between them. Germline CDR1 is SGHTA and CDR2 is FQGTGA. Lactation, pregnancy, other autoimmune disease or uncontrolled infection excluded patients. Study-level points and caveats: Model-based prediction identified ophthalmopathy a median around seven months prior to its onset. Most clonotypes that expanded in the thyroid above 0.001 also showed up in blood.

This receptor was taken from a man aged 50 to 59 with Graves' hyperthyroidism. The specimen sequenced was blood. This chain links TRBV7-3 with TRBJ2-3; D remains ambiguous. Here the CDR3 reads CASTPYIGDTQYF. In DNA form, the CDR3 reads TGTGCCAGCACCCCCTACATTGGAGATACGCAGTATTTT.